What follows describes a single T cell receptor beta chain. Antigen unknown. This sample was included in a study of cytomegalovirus exposure and HLA in healthy donors. Study-wide findings and caveats: CMV serostatus was the only immune exposure information that was available. The investigators catalogued 150 to 200 TCR beta chains as cytomegalovirus-associated.

A multiplex PCR was run with 60 Vbeta primers and 13 Jbeta primers. Sequenced by immunoSEQ multiplex PCR; TCRdb stores in-frame clones only, minus some. The sample shows about 110,000 clones, and approximately 6.8% sits with its ten largest clones. The CDR3 length is 14 residues. CDR1 LNHNV and CDR2 YYDKDF come from the germline V gene (reference sequence). The ends were cut back, 0 bases at V and 10 bases at J, with 15 bases in the middle. The chain links TRBV15 to TRBJ1-1, with D maybe TRBD1 (5 bases). This TCR was sampled from a middle-aged man in good health and CMV-seropositive. Sequencing input: PBMCs. CDR3 loop: CATSRDPRDDGAFF. CDR3 coding DNA: TGTGCCACCAGCAGAGATCCCAGGGATGATGGAGCTTTCTTT.